This T cell receptor beta chain stems from a study of blood T cell repertoires in COVID-19. TCRdb keeps only in-frame clones here, not all; method: immunoSEQ multiplex PCR. In the table there are 200,000 or so clones, 79% of which are singletons. This clone was counted only a few times. CDR3 length: 20 residues. The junction had 13 bases not matched to a gene; V was cut back by 1 base and J by 2 bases. Germline CDR1 reads LGHDT; CDR2 reads YNNKEL (reference sequence). Sequenced material: peripheral blood. The chain couples TRBV3-1 (or the pseudogene TRBV3-2) to TRBJ2-7, with TRBD2 matching over 14 bases. The receptor was derived from a man between 60 and 75 years old with active or convalescent COVID-19. In DNA, the CDR3 is TGTGCCAGCAGCCAAGGTGAACCGGGACTAGCGGGAGTAATAACCTACGAGCAGTACTTC. Protein: CASSQGEPGLAGVITYEQYF.